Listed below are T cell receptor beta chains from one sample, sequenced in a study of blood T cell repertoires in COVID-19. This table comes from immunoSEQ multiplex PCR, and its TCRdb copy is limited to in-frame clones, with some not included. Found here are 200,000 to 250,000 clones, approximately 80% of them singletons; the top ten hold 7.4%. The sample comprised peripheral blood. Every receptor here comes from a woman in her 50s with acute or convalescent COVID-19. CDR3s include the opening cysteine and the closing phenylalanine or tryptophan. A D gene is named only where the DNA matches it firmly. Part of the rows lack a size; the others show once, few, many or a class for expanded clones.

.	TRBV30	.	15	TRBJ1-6	TGTGCCTGGACGTTGCCGGAGAGGTATAATTCACCCCTCCACTTT	CAWTLPERYNSPLHF
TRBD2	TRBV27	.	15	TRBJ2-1	TGTGCCAGCAGTTTACTAGCGGGGGGGTACAATGAGCAGTTCTTC	CASSLLAGGYNEQFF
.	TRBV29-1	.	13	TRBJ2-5	TGCAGCGTTGACTCGACACCTCAAGAGACCCAGTACTTC	CSVDSTPQETQYF
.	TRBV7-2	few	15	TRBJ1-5	TGTGCCAGCAGCTTAGCCGTATCTGGCAATCAGCCCCAGCATTTT	CASSLAVSGNQPQHF
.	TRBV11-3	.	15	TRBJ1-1	TGTGCCAGCAGCTTAGGGGGCCCGGCCGGAACTGAAGCTTTCTTT	CASSLGGPAGTEAFF
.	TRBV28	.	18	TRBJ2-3	TGTGCCAGCAGTTTCCCGGTGGCCACGGGAATATTGACAGATACGCAGTATTTT	CASSFPVATGILTDTQYF
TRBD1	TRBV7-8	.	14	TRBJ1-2	TGTGCCAGCAGCGTAGGGACAGGGGGCTTGGGCTACACCTTC	CASSVGTGGLGYTF
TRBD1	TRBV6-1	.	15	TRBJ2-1	TGTGCCAGCAGTGAAAGGACAGGGAGGACCAATGAGCAGTTCTTC	CASSERTGRTNEQFF
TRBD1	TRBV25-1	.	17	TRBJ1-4	TGTGCCAGCAGTGAACGCAGGACAGGGGGAACTAATGAAAAACTGTTTTTT	CASSERRTGGTNEKLFF
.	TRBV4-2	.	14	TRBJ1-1	TGTGCCAGCAGCCGCTTAGGACAAAACACTGAAGCTTTCTTT	CASSRLGQNTEAFF
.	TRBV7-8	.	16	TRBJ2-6	TGTGCCAGCAGCCGCCGCGGGGACTCTGGGGCCAACGTCCTGACTTTC	CASSRRGDSGANVLTF
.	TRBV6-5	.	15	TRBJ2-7	TGTGCCAGCAGTTACTCGGCGGGACAGAGTTACGAGCAGTACTTC	CASSYSAGQSYEQYF
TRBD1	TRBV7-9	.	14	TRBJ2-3	TGTGCCAGCAGCCAAAGACAGGGCGTGGATACGCAGTATTTT	CASSQRQGVDTQYF
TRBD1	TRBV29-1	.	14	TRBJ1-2	TGCAGCGTTGCGCCAGGGGGCCGTGGCTATGGCTACACCTTC	CSVAPGGRGYGYTF
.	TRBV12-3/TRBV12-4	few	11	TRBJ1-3	TGTGCCAGCAGGGACAGAAACACCATATATTTT	CASRDRNTIYF
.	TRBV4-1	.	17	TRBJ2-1	TGCGCCAGCAGCCAACTTCTCCAGGGGCTATCCTACAATGAGCAGTTCTTC	CASSQLLQGLSYNEQFF
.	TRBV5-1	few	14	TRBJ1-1	TGCGCCAGCAGAGGACAAGGGTGGAACACTGAAGCTTTCTTT	CASRGQGWNTEAFF